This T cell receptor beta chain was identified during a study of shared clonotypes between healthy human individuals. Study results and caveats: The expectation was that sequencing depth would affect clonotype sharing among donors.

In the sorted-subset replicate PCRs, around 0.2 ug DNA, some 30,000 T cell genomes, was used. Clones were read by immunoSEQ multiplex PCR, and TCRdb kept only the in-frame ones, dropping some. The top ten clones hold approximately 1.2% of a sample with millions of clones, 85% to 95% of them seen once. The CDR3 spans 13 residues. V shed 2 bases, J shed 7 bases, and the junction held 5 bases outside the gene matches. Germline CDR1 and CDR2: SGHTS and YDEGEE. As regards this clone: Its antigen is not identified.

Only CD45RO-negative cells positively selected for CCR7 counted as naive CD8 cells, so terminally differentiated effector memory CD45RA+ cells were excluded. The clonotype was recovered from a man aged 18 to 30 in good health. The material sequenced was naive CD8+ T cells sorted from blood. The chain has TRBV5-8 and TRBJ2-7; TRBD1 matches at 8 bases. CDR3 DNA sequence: TGTGCCAGCAGCTTACAGGGGGAATGGGAGCAGTACTTC. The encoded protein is CASSLQGEWEQYF.